Listed here are 6 T cell receptor beta chains from one sample, sequenced in a study of shared clonotypes between healthy human individuals. TCRdb keeps only in-frame clones here, not all; method: immunoSEQ multiplex PCR. The sample records a few million clones, approximately 94% being singletons. Sequences were obtained from naive CD4+ T cells sorted from blood. Subset denoted: CD45RA+ positively selected. The receptor set was obtained from a man aged 18 to 29 in good health.

V and J are TRBV7-9 and TRBJ2-1; perhaps TRBD1 as D (6 bases). V was cut by 3 bases and J by 0 bases, with 21 bases left in between. Germline V lookup: CDR1 SEHNR, CDR2 FQNEAQ (reference sequence). This CDR3 comprises 19 residues. The CDR3 loop is CASSFMTGTRGSSYNEQFF. CDR3 sequence (DNA): TGTGCCAGCAGCTTCATGACAGGAACCCGTGGTAGCTCCTACAATGAGCAGTTCTTC.

The chain uses TRBV5-6 and TRBJ2-5; 11 nucleotides agree with TRBD2. Germline CDR1 SGHDT, CDR2 YYEEEE. V was pared by 3 bases and J by 8 bases, with 9 bases of the junction left unmatched. The CDR3 has 15 residues. DNA of the CDR3: TGTGCCAGCAGCTGGGGGACTAGCGGATTAGGAACCCAGTACTTC. It codes for CASSWGTSGLGTQYF.

The V and J genes are TRBV27 and TRBJ1-6; D not certain. Germline CDR1 is MNHEY and CDR2 is SMNVEV (reference sequence). The CDR3 loop spans 15 amino acids. V was shortened by 3 bases and J by 6 bases, with 12 bases between the two germline ends. The CDR3 DNA follows: TGTGCCAGCAGTTTGGCACACTTGGTTAATTCACCCCTCCACTTT. Protein: CASSLAHLVNSPLHF.

Note on this clone: The sample carries other DNA sequences with the same CDR3. The chain recombines TRBV5-4 with TRBJ1-5, with a possible D match to TRBD1 (5 bases). This CDR3 has 15 residues. V was trimmed by 0 bases and J by 1 base, leaving 8 bases between them. The germline CDR1 and CDR2 sequences are SGHNT and YYREEE (reference sequence). DNA for the CDR3: TGTGCCAGCAGCTTGGGCGGGGGGAGCAATCAGCCCCAGCATTTT. This sequence encodes CASSLGGGSNQPQHF. Full variable domain (rest looked up from reference TRBV5-4 and TRBJ1-5): ETGVTQSPTHLIKTRGQQVTLRCSSQSGHNTVSWYQQALGQGPQFIFQYYREEENGRGNFPPRFSGLQFPNYSSELNVNALELDDSALYLCASSLGGGSNQPQHFGDGTRLSIL.

The genes are TRBV18 and TRBJ1-4, with D hard to call. CDR1 KGHSH and CDR2 LQKENI come from the germline V gene. V was shortened by 6 bases and J by 0 bases, with 14 bases between the two germline ends. This CDR3 has 16 residues. The CDR3 nucleotides are TGTGCCAGCTCGCCCTCCGCCGGCGCAACTAATGAAAAACTGTTTTTT. This codes for CASSPSAGATNEKLFF.

The chain joins TRBV6-5 to TRBJ2-3, with D unresolved. Per germline, CDR1 MNHEY and CDR2 SVGAGI. Trimming removed 6 bases at V and 6 bases at J, with 10 bases between. This CDR3 has 12 amino acids. CDR3 coding DNA: TGTGCCAGCAGCCGCCAGGCCGATACGCAGTATTTT. Its translation: CASSRQADTQYF.